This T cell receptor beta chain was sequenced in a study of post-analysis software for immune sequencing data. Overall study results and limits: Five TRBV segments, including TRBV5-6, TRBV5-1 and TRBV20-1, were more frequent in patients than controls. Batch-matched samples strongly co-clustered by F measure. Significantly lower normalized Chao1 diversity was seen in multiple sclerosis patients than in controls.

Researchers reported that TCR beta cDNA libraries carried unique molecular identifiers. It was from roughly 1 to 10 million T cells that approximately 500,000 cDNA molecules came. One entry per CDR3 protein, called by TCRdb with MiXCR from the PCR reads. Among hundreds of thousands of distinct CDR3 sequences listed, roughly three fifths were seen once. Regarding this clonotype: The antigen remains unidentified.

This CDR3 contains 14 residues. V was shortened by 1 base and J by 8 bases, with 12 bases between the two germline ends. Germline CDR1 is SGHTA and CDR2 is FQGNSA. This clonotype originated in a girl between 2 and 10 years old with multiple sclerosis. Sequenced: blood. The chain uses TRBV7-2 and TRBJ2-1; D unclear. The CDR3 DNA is TGTGCCAGCAGCTTAGAGGCCACGGGTCATGAGCAGTTCTTC. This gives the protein CASSLEATGHEQFF.